These 14 T cell receptor beta chains were all obtained from the same sample, sequenced in a study of Graves' ophthalmopathy and Graves' hyperthyroidism. RNA transcripts yielded amplified TCR beta CDR3 regions. HTBI primers were used in a first-round RT-PCR, which preceded a second-round multiplex PCR. TCRdb itself ran the multiplex PCR reads through MiXCR, one entry per CDR3 protein. The repertoire has 900,000 to 1,200,000 distinct CDR3 sequences, 36% of them found once; the top ten carry approximately 12%. The sample consisted of peripheral blood or thyroid tissue (not recorded which). These receptor sequences come from an adult man with Graves' hyperthyroidism.

For this clonotype: Possible read error: a much larger clone is one base away. Written as DNA, the CDR3 is TGTGCCAGCAGCTCGGGAACAGGGGCAGGGGGGGAGCTGTTTTTT. Translation: CASSSGTGAGGELFF. The chain couples TRBV7-9 to TRBJ2-2, with TRBD1 matching 7 bases. Germline V lookup: CDR1 SEHNR, CDR2 FQNEAQ (reference sequence). The CDR3 length is 15 residues. Trimming removed 4 bases from V and 8 bases from J; junction bases left unmatched: 10.

Ten or more counts support this clonotype. The chain links TRBV7-9 to TRBJ2-5, with D possibly TRBD2 on 5 matching bases. Germline CDR1 and CDR2: SEHNR and FQNEAQ (reference sequence). With 1 base removed from V and 4 bases from J, the gap between germline ends came to 10 bases. The CDR3 has 14 amino acids. DNA for the CDR3: TGTGCCAGCAGCTTAGAGTCAGAGGGAGAGACCCAGTACTTC. This translates into CASSLESEGETQYF.

Points on this clonotype: Because the CDR3 is missing its conserved closing phenylalanine or tryptophan, this is likely a read error. Because the CDR3's place on the DNA is in doubt, the DNA is left out and the CDR3 is given as listed by TCRdb. V is TRBV12-3 or TRBV12-4 and J is TRBJ1-1; no check of the table's D call, TRBD1, against the DNA was made. A total of 10 residues make up the CDR3, ends included. CDR3 residues: CASRRGHGDV.

In regard to this clonotype: A far larger clone is off by one base, so a read error is likely. The chain recombines TRBV14 with TRBJ2-7, with D perhaps matching TRBD1 (6 bases). The CDR3 totals 12 residues. The V gene lost 7 bases and the J gene lost 2 bases, with 9 bases spanning the gap. Germline V CDR1 and CDR2: SGHDN, FVKESK. The DNA of the CDR3 is TGTGCCAGCATCCGGACAGCCTACGAGCAGTACTTC. It codes for CASIRTAYEQYF.

This clonotype was counted only a few times. This chain links TRBV12-3 or TRBV12-4 with TRBJ2-3, with a possible D match to TRBD1 (7 bases). The CDR3 is 15 residues long. Trimming took off 5 bases at V and 3 bases at J, with 15 bases between the two ends. Here the CDR3 DNA reads TGTGCCAGCAGTGGCGGGACAGTCCCGACAGATACGCAGTATTTT. Its protein is CASSGGTVPTDTQYF.

This rearrangement joins TRBV10-2 to TRBJ2-5; a weak D match, TRBD1 (6 bases). The germline V gene has CDR1 WSHSY and CDR2 SAAADI. The CDR3 length is 17 residues. Trimming stripped 3 bases from V and 9 bases from J, with 26 bases between. The CDR3 loop is CASSEGSGVGGHQPQYF. In DNA, the CDR3 is TGCGCCAGCAGTGAAGGGTCTGGGGTTGGGGGCCATCAGCCCCAGTACTTC.

This clonotype was observed a handful of times. The J gene is TRBJ1-1, the V gene TRBV20-1, with a possible D match to TRBD1 (5 bases). Trimming left V 5 bases short and J 2 bases short, with 21 bases between. Germline CDR1 and CDR2: DFQATT and SNEGSKA (reference sequence). The CDR3 totals 16 residues. DNA for the CDR3: TGCAGTGCTTTGAGGGCAGGGACGGTTTTTAACACTGAAGCTTTCTTT. Amino acid sequence: CSALRAGTVFNTEAFF.

This clonotype was seen a few times. The rearrangement links TRBV6-6 to TRBJ2-2; D may be TRBD2 (6 bases). In germline, CDR1 is MNHNY, CDR2 SVGAGI (reference sequence). With 6 bases removed from V and 0 bases from J, the gap between germline ends came to 11 bases. The CDR3 is 15 amino acids. The CDR3 DNA reads as TGTGCCAGCAGACATGGGACTTCGAACACCGGGGAGCTGTTTTTT. Translated: CASRHGTSNTGELFF.

This clonotype was detected once. V usage is TRBV9 and J usage is TRBJ2-2, with 15 bases that match TRBD2. The germline CDR1 and CDR2 sequences are SGDLS and YYNGEE. The CDR3 sequence is 15 residues long. Trimming cost V 5 bases and J 6 bases; bases outside gene matches: 2. CDR3 DNA: TGTGCCAGCAGGGGACTAGCGGGAGGATCCGGGGAGCTGTTTTTT. Translated: CASRGLAGGSGELFF.

The chain employs TRBV25-1 and TRBJ1-1; the match to TRBD1 covers 9 bases. Per the germline V gene, CDR1 is MGHDK and CDR2 is SYGVNS. CDR3 length equals 15 residues. Trimming removed 10 bases from V and 8 bases from J; junction bases left unmatched: 17. As DNA, the CDR3 is TGTGCCACTGCACCCTCGGGACAGGGATTGGGAGAAGCTTTCTTT. It encodes CATAPSGQGLGEAFF.

This chain links TRBV19 with TRBJ1-5, with D perhaps matching TRBD1 (5 bases). This CDR3 has 15 amino acids. The V and J ends lost 6 bases and 0 bases respectively, with 12 bases between them. In germline, CDR1 is LNHDA, CDR2 SQIVND (reference sequence). The DNA of the CDR3 is TGTGCCAGTAGCTGGGGCAGCCATAGCAATCAGCCCCAGCATTTT. It codes for CASSWGSHSNQPQHF.

This chain connects TRBV24-1 to TRBJ2-2, with no clear D. From germline, CDR1 is KGHDR and CDR2 SFDVKD. V shed 0 bases and J shed 7 bases, with 8 bases lying between them. CDR3 length equals 14 residues. The CDR3 sequence is CATSDLGRVGELFF. DNA for the CDR3: TGTGCCACCAGTGATTTGGGAAGGGTCGGGGAGCTGTTTTTT.

Many counts were recorded for this clonotype. This chain connects TRBV2 to TRBJ1-1, with D perhaps matching TRBD1 (5 bases). V was clipped by 2 bases and J by 5 bases, with 15 bases between them. Per germline, CDR1 SNHLY and CDR2 FYNNEI. The CDR3 sequence is 15 residues long. DNA for the CDR3: TGTGCCAGCAGTGAAAGCAGCAGGGCGGGGACTGAAGCTTTCTTT. This gives the protein CASSESSRAGTEAFF.

This clonotype was picked up many times. V gene TRBV20-1 combines with J gene TRBJ2-2; no definite D call. V was pared by 2 bases and J by 5 bases, with 3 bases between. CDR3 length: 11 amino acids. Per germline, CDR1 DFQATT and CDR2 SNEGSKA (reference sequence). CDR3 coding DNA: TGCAGTGCTAGACGGACCGGGGAGCTGTTTTTT. Translation: CSARRTGELFF.